This is a list of T cell receptor beta chains from one sample in a study of T cells in Graves' hyperthyroidism and ophthalmopathy. One entry per CDR3 protein, called by TCRdb with MiXCR from the multiplex PCR reads. The sample includes 500,000 to 750,000 distinct CDR3 sequences, about 14% of them seen just once. Sequences were obtained from blood. All receptors come from a woman aged 18-29 years with Graves' ophthalmopathy. CDR3s include the opening cysteine and the closing phenylalanine or tryptophan. The order of the fields is J gene, V gene, CDR3 protein.

j_call: TRBJ2-1; v_call: TRBV27; cdr3_aa: CASSLSDTRTTYNEQFF
j_call: TRBJ2-7; v_call: TRBV24-1; cdr3_aa: CATSDGIGQGYEQYF
j_call: TRBJ1-5; v_call: TRBV12-3/TRBV12-4; cdr3_aa: CASSDSGTGYQPQHF
j_call: TRBJ1-4; v_call: TRBV5-1; cdr3_aa: CASSLDSNEKLFF
j_call: TRBJ2-7; v_call: TRBV20-1; cdr3_aa: CSVPGQDYIEQYF
j_call: TRBJ2-7; v_call: TRBV5-5; cdr3_aa: CASSPLTSGNEQYF
j_call: TRBJ1-1; v_call: TRBV30; cdr3_aa: CAWSGGGVEAFF
j_call: TRBJ2-7; v_call: TRBV6-1; cdr3_aa: CATGLAGAAGSYEQYF
j_call: TRBJ1-5; v_call: TRBV6-1; cdr3_aa: CASSDVRLRGTQHF
j_call: TRBJ2-7; v_call: TRBV29-1; cdr3_aa: CSVGESPYEQYF
j_call: TRBJ1-2; v_call: TRBV7-2; cdr3_aa: CASSLPFRPGQGAGGYTF
j_call: TRBJ2-5; v_call: TRBV5-1; cdr3_aa: CASSPGQGRETQYF
j_call: TRBJ2-5; v_call: TRBV19; cdr3_aa: CASSIGGASAQYF
j_call: TRBJ2-1; v_call: TRBV20-1; cdr3_aa: CSAREQRAWGEQFF
j_call: TRBJ2-2; v_call: TRBV28; cdr3_aa: CASARTEITGELFF
j_call: TRBJ2-5; v_call: TRBV12-3/TRBV12-4; cdr3_aa: CASRGTGFGETQYF
j_call: TRBJ2-7; v_call: TRBV29-1; cdr3_aa: CSVEYLAGTYEQYF
j_call: TRBJ1-2; v_call: TRBV6-2/TRBV6-3; cdr3_aa: CASRQTGTYGYTF
j_call: TRBJ2-1; v_call: TRBV5-6; cdr3_aa: CASSLGPGTSGSSHENEQFF
j_call: TRBJ2-3; v_call: TRBV19; cdr3_aa: CASSPSPGHSTDTQYF
j_call: TRBJ2-2; v_call: TRBV7-7; cdr3_aa: CASSPGQGPNTGELFF
j_call: TRBJ2-1; v_call: TRBV7-9; cdr3_aa: CASSQDSSGTEFF
j_call: TRBJ2-5; v_call: TRBV15; cdr3_aa: CATSRDRVQETQYF
j_call: TRBJ1-2; v_call: TRBV7-9; cdr3_aa: CASSLDNGAGYGYTF
j_call: TRBJ2-2; v_call: TRBV2; cdr3_aa: CASSVQGITGELFF
j_call: TRBJ2-1; v_call: TRBV7-9; cdr3_aa: CASSPGRGSYNEQFF
j_call: TRBJ1-1; v_call: TRBV27; cdr3_aa: CASSTGTGVGAFF
j_call: TRBJ2-3; v_call: TRBV2; cdr3_aa: CASRISRQTTDTQYF
j_call: TRBJ2-1; v_call: TRBV13; cdr3_aa: CASRSGLAYNEQFF
j_call: TRBJ1-3; v_call: TRBV12-3/TRBV12-4; cdr3_aa: CASSVRYSGNTIYF
j_call: TRBJ2-2; v_call: TRBV28; cdr3_aa: CASSLAQGLGTGELFF
j_call: TRBJ1-1; v_call: TRBV5-1; cdr3_aa: CASSLSGTGALGTEAFF
j_call: TRBJ2-7; v_call: TRBV20-1; cdr3_aa: CSARVRSSYEQYF
j_call: TRBJ2-5; v_call: TRBV5-1; cdr3_aa: CASSRGRDRPQETQYF
j_call: TRBJ1-1; v_call: TRBV6-1; cdr3_aa: CASSYRTENTEAFF
j_call: TRBJ2-7; v_call: TRBV3-1; cdr3_aa: CASSPGTGKDEQYF
j_call: TRBJ2-3; v_call: TRBV5-1; cdr3_aa: CASSLVEGPDTQYF
j_call: TRBJ2-3; v_call: TRBV7-3; cdr3_aa: CASSLTAGTDTQYF
j_call: TRBJ1-3; v_call: TRBV29-1; cdr3_aa: CSAQQGEGGNTIYF
j_call: TRBJ2-3; v_call: TRBV13; cdr3_aa: CASSLFQGYTQYF
j_call: TRBJ2-5; v_call: TRBV7-3; cdr3_aa: CASSPGTGDQETQYF
j_call: TRBJ2-3; v_call: TRBV30; cdr3_aa: CAWKEGQPGLAGGTDTQYF
j_call: TRBJ1-5; v_call: TRBV6-2/TRBV6-3; cdr3_aa: CASSYGSETFGNQPQHF
j_call: TRBJ1-3; v_call: TRBV28; cdr3_aa: CATGGRNTIYF
j_call: TRBJ2-5; v_call: TRBV2; cdr3_aa: CASSKRNIGETQYF
j_call: TRBJ2-5; v_call: TRBV12-3/TRBV12-4; cdr3_aa: CASSSRLAGGIGETQYF
j_call: TRBJ2-7; v_call: TRBV6-5; cdr3_aa: CASSYQGPYEQYF
j_call: TRBJ2-4; v_call: TRBV12-3/TRBV12-4; cdr3_aa: CASSLGGTVKNIQYF